This T cell receptor beta chain comes out of a study of regulatory T cells in long-lasting Graves disease. Study results and caveats: TRBV28, TRBJ1-2 and TRBJ2-5 were segments that persistent disease favored.

Remarks on this clonotype: Its antigen is undetermined.

Sample time point: newly diagnosed GD, antithyroid drugs for less than 3 months. TCR sequences were obtained from RNA taken from PBMCs. Arm-PCR of CDR3 regions and iRepertoire HTBI primers were the basis on which TCR beta libraries were built. TCRdb reprocessed the multiplex PCR reads with MiXCR, giving one entry per CDR3 protein. The top ten hold under 20% of the sample, which has about 620,000 distinct CDR3 sequences, roughly 15% seen once. Germline V CDR1 and CDR2: KGHSH, LQKENI. Trimming cost V 3 bases and J 1 base; bases outside gene matches: 8. The CDR3 sequence is 16 residues long. Another study also made use of these data, one on T cells in Graves' hyperthyroidism and ophthalmopathy. This second study notes: It was uncontrolled infection, other autoimmune disease, pregnancy or lactation that excluded patients.

The source was peripheral blood mononuclear cells (PBMCs), collected at new diagnosis, from a patient treated with antithyroid drugs. The TCR sequence derives from a woman aged 30 to 39 with Graves disease. This sequence joins TRBV18 and TRBJ1-1; 7 bases line up with TRBD1. This CDR3 reads CASSPTPGQTNTEAFF. The CDR3 nucleotides are TGTGCCAGCTCACCTACCCCGGGACAGACGAACACTGAAGCTTTCTTT.